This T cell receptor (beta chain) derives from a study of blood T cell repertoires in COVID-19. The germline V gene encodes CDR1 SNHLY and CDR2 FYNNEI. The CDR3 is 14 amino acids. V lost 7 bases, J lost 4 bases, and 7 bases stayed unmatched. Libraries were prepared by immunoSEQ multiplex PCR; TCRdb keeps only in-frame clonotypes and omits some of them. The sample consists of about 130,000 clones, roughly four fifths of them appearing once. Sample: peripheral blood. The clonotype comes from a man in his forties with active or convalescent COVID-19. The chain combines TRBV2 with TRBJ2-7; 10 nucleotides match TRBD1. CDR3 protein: CASNRDRGWYEQYF. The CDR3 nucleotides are TGTGCCAGCAACCGGGACAGGGGCTGGTACGAGCAGTACTTC.